A selection of T cell receptor beta chains follows, all from one sample in a study of T cell changes during pregnancy in multiple sclerosis. Profiled with immunoSEQ multiplex PCR; TCRdb holds only in-frame clones, not every one. The sample includes around 40,000 clones, roughly 90% of them seen just once. Sequences were derived from CD4+ T cells from peripheral blood mononuclear cells, sampled in the second trimester of pregnancy. These TCRs come from a female donor with multiple sclerosis, enrolled in a pregnancy study. CDR3s include the opening cysteine and the closing phenylalanine or tryptophan. The D gene is left open where the match is weak. Clone size is given for some rows only: seen once, a few or many times, or a class if the clone is expanded.

v_call	d_call	clone_size	j_call	cdr3_aa	cdr3_nt
TRBV30	.	.	TRBJ1-2	CASQGGSYGYTF	TGTGCCTCTCAAGGGGGTTCCTATGGCTACACCTTC
TRBV6-1	.	.	TRBJ2-6	CASRARHSGANVLTF	TGTGCCAGCAGGGCCAGGCACTCTGGGGCCAACGTCCTGACTTTC
TRBV5-6	.	.	TRBJ2-5	CASSFGAKTQYF	TGTGCCAGCAGCTTTGGTGCGAAGACCCAGTACTTC
TRBV6-5	TRBD1	.	TRBJ1-5	CASSYSGQGGQPQHF	TGTGCCAGCAGTTACTCCGGACAGGGCGGTCAGCCCCAGCATTTT
TRBV6-5	.	few	TRBJ1-1	CASSYAGRDTEAFF	TGTGCCAGCAGTTACGCCGGGCGGGACACTGAAGCTTTCTTT
TRBV7-6	.	once	TRBJ1-4	CASSLRTAATNEKLFF	TGTGCCAGCAGCTTAAGGACAGCCGCAACTAATGAAAAACTGTTTTTT
TRBV6-1	.	.	TRBJ2-7	CASSEARAGPYEQYF	TGTGCCAGCAGTGAAGCGAGGGCAGGTCCCTACGAGCAGTACTTC
TRBV5-1	TRBD1	.	TRBJ2-2	CASGIGQGNTGELFF	TGCGCCAGCGGCATCGGACAGGGGAACACCGGGGAGCTGTTTTTT
TRBV10-1	TRBD1	.	TRBJ1-2	CASSESGRSGQGPYGYTF	TGCGCCAGCAGTGAGTCGGGGCGTTCGGGACAGGGACCCTATGGCTACACCTTC
TRBV6-1	TRBD1	.	TRBJ1-1	CASSETWTGPEAFF	TGTGCCAGCAGTGAAACCTGGACAGGGCCCGAAGCTTTCTTT
TRBV29-1	TRBD1	.	TRBJ1-1	CSVGEGRGRTEAFF	TGCAGCGTTGGAGAAGGCAGGGGGAGGACTGAAGCTTTCTTT
TRBV11-3	.	.	TRBJ1-1	CASSPRGDTEAFF	TGTGCCAGCAGCCCCAGGGGTGACACTGAAGCTTTCTTT
TRBV9	TRBD1	.	TRBJ1-4	CASSPTDRDHEKLFF	TGTGCCAGCAGCCCGACCGACAGGGATCATGAAAAACTGTTTTTT
TRBV10-3	TRBD2	.	TRBJ2-3	CASRLAGDTDTQYF	TGTGCCAGTCGACTAGCGGGGGACACAGATACGCAGTATTTT
TRBV11-2	TRBD1	once	TRBJ1-5	CASSRDREGQPQHF	TGTGCCAGCAGCCGGGACAGGGAAGGCCAGCCCCAGCATTTT
TRBV7-9	.	.	TRBJ2-2	CASSSTAGSTIAGELFF	TGTGCCAGCAGCTCCACCGCGGGGTCCACTATCGCCGGGGAGCTGTTTTTT
TRBV10-2	TRBD1	.	TRBJ1-2	CASSADRVRGGYTF	TGCGCCAGCAGTGCGGACAGGGTGCGAGGTGGCTACACCTTC
TRBV5-1	TRBD1	.	TRBJ1-1	CASSPGQAPLAEAFF	TGCGCCAGCAGCCCGGGACAGGCGCCCTTGGCTGAAGCTTTCTTT
TRBV5-1	TRBD2	.	TRBJ2-7	CASSYKPGTSADSYEQYF	TGCGCCAGCAGCTATAAACCCGGGACTAGCGCCGACTCCTACGAGCAGTACTTC
TRBV29-1	TRBD2	once	TRBJ2-7	CSVGLAGDEQYF	TGCAGCGTTGGACTAGCCGGCGACGAGCAGTACTTC
TRBV7-8	.	.	TRBJ1-5	CASSPRRGLRGNQPQHF	TGTGCCAGCAGCCCGCGGCGGGGGCTGAGGGGCAATCAGCCCCAGCATTTT
TRBV7-3	.	.	TRBJ2-3	CASSLGLRDTQYF	TGTGCCAGCAGCTTAGGATTGAGGGATACGCAGTATTTT
TRBV6-5	.	once	TRBJ1-1	CASSYSHLLNTEAFF	TGTGCCAGCAGTTACAGCCACCTTTTGAACACTGAAGCTTTCTTT
TRBV6-1	TRBD1	.	TRBJ1-1	CASSELDRGQTEAFF	TGTGCCAGCAGTGAACTTGACAGGGGACAGACTGAAGCTTTCTTT
TRBV7-2	TRBD1	.	TRBJ1-4	CASSTTSTGRNEKLFF	TGTGCCAGCAGCACCACCTCGACAGGGCGAAATGAAAAACTGTTTTTT
TRBV4-3	.	.	TRBJ2-4	CASSQDQLGANLQYF	TGCGCCAGCAGCCAAGATCAATTGGGGGCCAACCTTCAGTACTTC
TRBV18	.	.	TRBJ1-5	CASSPGSYQPQHF	TGTGCCAGCTCACCAGGCTCATATCAGCCCCAGCATTTT
TRBV5-6	.	.	TRBJ2-7	CASSLGPRYSVTEQYF	TGTGCCAGCAGCTTGGGCCCCAGGTATTCAGTCACCGAGCAGTACTTC
TRBV7-6	.	once	TRBJ1-4	CASSLPGRGANEKLFF	TGTGCCAGCAGCTTGCCAGGGAGGGGAGCTAATGAAAAACTGTTTTTT
TRBV6-1	.	.	TRBJ1-4	CASSAKRNRENEKLFF	TGTGCCAGCAGTGCGAAGAGAAACAGGGAGAATGAAAAACTGTTTTTT
TRBV18	.	.	TRBJ2-3	CASSPTDITDTQYF	TGTGCCAGCTCTCCGACAGACATCACAGATACGCAGTATTTT